The clone carrying this T cell receptor (beta chain) was detected only a few times. The record originates from a study of T-cell memory formation after mild COVID-19. Using its own MiXCR run on the 5' RACE reads, TCRdb lists one record per CDR3 protein. The profile shows about 560,000 distinct CDR3 sequences, about 18% of them singletons. In germline, CDR1 is SGHTA, CDR2 FQGTGA. Trimming took 2 bases from V and 8 from J; bases not matched to a gene: 8. The CDR3 length is 16 residues. This clonotype was obtained from an adult woman who had mild COVID-19 (a few samples of this study predate the infection). Cell type and time point are not known. The chain is built from TRBV7-3 and TRBJ2-3, with 12 bases aligning to TRBD2. Specimen: PBMCs or a T cell subset sorted from them (not recorded which). In DNA, the CDR3 is TGTGCCAGCAGCTTATCGTCGACTAGCGGGGGTAGTACGCAGTATTTT. Its translation is CASSLSSTSGGSTQYF.